This entry lists 8 T cell receptor beta chains sequenced from one sample in a study of vaccination effects on CD4 cells after COVID-19 (dated by TCRdb to between 2021 and 2023). To identify antigen-specific CD4+ T cell clonotypes by their expansion, the ViraFEST assay first stimulated PBMC with viral peptide pools and then applied TCR sequencing. After more than nine days of culture, CD4+ T cells were isolated with the EasySep CD4+ T cell isolation kit. Each participant got two doses of an mRNA SARS-CoV-2 vaccine, either BNT162b2 or mRNA-1273. The receptor library was made with the immunoSEQ multiplex PCR assay. Imported from immuneACCESS, the table was reduced by TCRdb to in-frame sequences with V and J called. These copies leave out some clones; in studies compared against another copy, an unresolved V gene accounts for under half, and the cause of the remainder is not known. The table for this sample lists 30,000 to 35,000 clones; roughly four fifths of them were counted only once. Of the sample, about 1.6% is held by the ten largest clones.

These TCRs are of unknown antigen specificity. This sample comprised CD4+ T cells from PBMCs cultured with HCoV-NL63 spike peptides, obtained after COVID-19 vaccination. In the paper's terms, the cell subset or site label means: HCoV-NL63 spike overlapping peptide pool stimulation. The receptors come from a human donor who received a COVID-19 vaccine. Some clones in this sample may be carry-over from other donors' samples.

The chain links TRBV5-1 to TRBJ2-3, with TRBD2 as a possible D gene (7 bases). The CDR3 is 14 residues long. Germline CDR1 and CDR2: SGHRS and YFSETQ. The germline V and J ends were trimmed by 4 bases and 6 bases, with 15 bases remaining between them. The CDR3 sequence: CASSPGGLADTQYF. CDR3 in DNA: TGCGCCAGCAGCCCGGGGGGCCTTGCGGATACGCAGTATTTT. Full variable domain (remainder filled in from reference TRBV5-1 and TRBJ2-3): KAGVTQTPRYLIKTRGQQVTLSCSPISGHRSVSWYQQTPGQGLQFLFEYFSETQRNKGNFPGRFSGRQFSNSRSEMNVSTLELGDSALYLCASSPGGLADTQYFGPGTRLTVL.

J is TRBJ1-6 and V is TRBV7-8; D remains ambiguous. Germline values: CDR1 SGHVS, CDR2 FQNEAQ. The CDR3 spans 16 residues. Trimming removed 0 bases from V and 0 bases from J, with 6 bases in between. The CDR3 DNA reads TGTGCCAGCAGCTTAGCCAAAAGCTCCTATAATTCACCCCTCCACTTT. Translated: CASSLAKSSYNSPLHF.

CDR3 loop: CAWSGPRGPLYNEQFF. In nucleotides, the CDR3 is TGTGCCTGGAGTGGACCCCGGGGGCCCCTCTACAATGAGCAGTTCTTC. The chain has TRBV30 and TRBJ2-1, with D tentatively TRBD1 or TRBD2 (6 bases each). Germline CDR1 and CDR2: GTSNPN and SVGIG (reference sequence). Trimming removed 1 base from V and 3 bases from J, with 16 bases in between. The length of the CDR3 is 16 residues.

The chain recombines TRBV28 with TRBJ1-2, with 10 bases aligning to TRBD1. The V gene end was trimmed by 7 bases and the J gene end by 3 bases; junction bases not matched to a gene: 5. The CDR3 is 14 residues long. The germline gives CDR1 MDHEN, CDR2 SYDVKM. The CDR3 here is CASTDRGRDYGYTF. The CDR3 region has the DNA TGTGCCAGCACAGACAGGGGGCGAGACTATGGCTACACCTTC.

The chain joins TRBV11-2 to TRBJ1-2, with TRBD1 matching over 8 bases. The ends lost 5 bases at V and 4 bases at J; junction bases unmatched: 9. From germline, CDR1 is SGHAT and CDR2 FQNNGV. The CDR3 covers 15 residues. The CDR3 reads CASSRLPGQGYGYTF. Here the CDR3 DNA reads TGTGCCAGCAGCCGCCTCCCCGGACAGGGCTATGGCTACACCTTC.

The chain links TRBV9 to TRBJ2-2, with 11 nucleotides matching TRBD1. The CDR3 consists of 15 residues. Trimming took 5 bases from V and 4 from J; bases not matched to a gene: 4. Germline-derived CDR1 and CDR2 are SGDLS and YYNGEE. CDR3 in DNA: TGTGCCAGCAGACCCGGACAGGGGGCCACCGGGGAGCTGTTTTTT. Amino acid sequence: CASRPGQGATGELFF.

This sequence joins TRBV9 and TRBJ1-6; no definite D call. The CDR3 runs to 12 residues. V lost 7 bases to trimming and J lost 7 bases, with 9 bases between them. Germline V gene data show CDR1 as SGDLS and CDR2 as YYNGEE. The CDR3 sequence: CASGRVNSPLHF. The DNA of the CDR3 is TGTGCCAGCGGAAGGGTGAATTCACCCCTCCACTTT.

The rearrangement uses TRBV28 and TRBJ1-5; TRBD1 is a possible D gene (6 bases). The germline V gene has CDR1 MDHEN and CDR2 SYDVKM. The CDR3 covers 15 residues. Trimming took off 2 bases at V and 2 bases at J, with 10 bases between the two ends. The CDR3 coding sequence is TGTGCCAGCAGTTTAAACAGGGTGGGCAATCAGCCCCAGCATTTT. It yields the protein CASSLNRVGNQPQHF.